A selection of T cell receptor beta chains follows, all from one sample in a study of cytomegalovirus exposure and HLA in healthy donors. Clones were read by immunoSEQ multiplex PCR, and TCRdb kept only the in-frame ones, dropping some. This sample carries some 100,000 clones, 65% to 85% of them seen once, and the ten largest clones take roughly a sixth. The sequenced material came from PBMCs. These receptor sequences come from a man in his forties or fifties in good health and CMV-seropositive. CDR3s leave out the opening cysteine and the closing phenylalanine or tryptophan. Size is stated for part of the rows, as once, few or many counts, or as a class when the clone is expanded.

V gene,clone size,CDR3 protein
TRBV7-9,few,ASSLGTGGVETQY
TRBV27,-,ASSLFGQGKSYGYT
TRBV21-1,-,ASSKAPRVLDEQF
TRBV5-6,-,ASSTGLDETQY
TRBV21-1,-,ASSANVGGYNEQF
TRBV6-1,-,ASSETQPRLQH
TRBV2,-,ASSFGLAGETQY
TRBV27,-,ASSLGKPSGNTIY
TRBV18,-,ASSSTSGTLGELF
TRBV15,-,ATSRAGTGGHEQY
TRBV7-6,few,ASSLASLGGLNAQY
TRBV7-6,once,ASSLGLRGTDTQY
TRBV2,once,ASSGDRDRLPDYGYT
TRBV13,-,ASSLGGRSSYEQY
TRBV29-1,-,SVHQGQGYNEQF
TRBV7-6,-,ASSLDRGQPQH
TRBV19,-,ASSLRGRGPQLHT
TRBV6-5,-,ASRNDRIHEQY
TRBV6-1,-,ASRKEVANTGELF
TRBV7-2,-,ASSLVRRADTQY
TRBV19,-,ASSIGSGLTEAF
TRBV27,-,ASSLSTRTSYEQY
TRBV6-5,-,ASSSGQGLAEAF
TRBV7-9,-,ASSLVGGETQY
TRBV4-3,-,ASSQKGYSTDTQY
TRBV7-6,-,ASSLTGNEQY
TRBV10-3,-,AISEDSQETQY
TRBV2,-,ASRGRGNTGELF